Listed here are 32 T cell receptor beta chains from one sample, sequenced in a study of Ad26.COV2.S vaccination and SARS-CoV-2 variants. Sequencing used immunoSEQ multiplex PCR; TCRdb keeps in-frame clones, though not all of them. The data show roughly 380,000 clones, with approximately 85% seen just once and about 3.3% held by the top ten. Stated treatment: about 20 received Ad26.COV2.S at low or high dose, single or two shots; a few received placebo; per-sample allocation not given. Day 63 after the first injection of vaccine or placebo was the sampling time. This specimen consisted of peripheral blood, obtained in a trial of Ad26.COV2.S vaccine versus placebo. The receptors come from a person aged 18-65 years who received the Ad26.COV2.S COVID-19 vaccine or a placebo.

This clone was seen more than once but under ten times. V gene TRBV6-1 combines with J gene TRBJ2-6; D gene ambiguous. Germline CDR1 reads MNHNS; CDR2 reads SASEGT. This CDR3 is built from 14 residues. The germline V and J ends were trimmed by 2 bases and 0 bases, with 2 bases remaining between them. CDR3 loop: CASSERSGANVLTF. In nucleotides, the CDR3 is TGTGCCAGCAGTGAACGCTCTGGGGCCAACGTCCTGACTTTC.

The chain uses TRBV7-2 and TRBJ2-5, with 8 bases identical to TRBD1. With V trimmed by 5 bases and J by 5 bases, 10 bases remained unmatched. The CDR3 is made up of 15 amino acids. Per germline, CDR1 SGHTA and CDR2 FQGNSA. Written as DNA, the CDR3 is TGTGCCAGCAGCGTCAACAGGGGGGTGTCGGAGACCCAGTACTTC. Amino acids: CASSVNRGVSETQYF.

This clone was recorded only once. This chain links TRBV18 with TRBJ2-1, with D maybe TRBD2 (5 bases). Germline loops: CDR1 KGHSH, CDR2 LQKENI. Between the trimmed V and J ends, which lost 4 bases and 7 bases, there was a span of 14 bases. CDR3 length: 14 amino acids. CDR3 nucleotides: TGTGCCAGCTCACTTGTACTAGGGAGTAATGAGCAGTTCTTC. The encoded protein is CASSLVLGSNEQFF.

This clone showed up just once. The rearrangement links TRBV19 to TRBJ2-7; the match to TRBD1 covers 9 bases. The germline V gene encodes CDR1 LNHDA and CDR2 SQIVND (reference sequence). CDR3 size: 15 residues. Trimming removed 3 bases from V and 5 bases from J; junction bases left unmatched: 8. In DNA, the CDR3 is TGTGCCAGTAGTATTCCGGGACAGGGAATCGACGAGCAGTACTTC. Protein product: CASSIPGQGIDEQYF.

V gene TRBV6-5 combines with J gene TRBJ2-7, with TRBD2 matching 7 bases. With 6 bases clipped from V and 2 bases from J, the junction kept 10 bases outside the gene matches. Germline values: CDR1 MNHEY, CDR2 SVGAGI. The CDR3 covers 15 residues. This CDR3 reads CASSRAGGGTYEQYF. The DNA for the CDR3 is TGTGCCAGCAGCAGGGCCGGCGGGGGAACCTACGAGCAGTACTTC.

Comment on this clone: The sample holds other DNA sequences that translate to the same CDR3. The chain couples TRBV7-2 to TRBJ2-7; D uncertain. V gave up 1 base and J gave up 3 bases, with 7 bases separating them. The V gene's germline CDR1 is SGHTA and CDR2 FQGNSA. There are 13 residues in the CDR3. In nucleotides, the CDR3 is TGTGCCAGCAGCTTAGGGCAGGTCTACGAGCAGTACTTC. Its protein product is CASSLGQVYEQYF.

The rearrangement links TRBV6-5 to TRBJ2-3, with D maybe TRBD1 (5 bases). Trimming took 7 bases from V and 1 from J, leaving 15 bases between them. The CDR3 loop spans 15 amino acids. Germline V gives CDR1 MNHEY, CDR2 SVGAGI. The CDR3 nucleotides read TGTGCCAGCAACCTCCTTGGGGCAGGCACAGATACGCAGTATTTT. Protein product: CASNLLGAGTDTQYF.

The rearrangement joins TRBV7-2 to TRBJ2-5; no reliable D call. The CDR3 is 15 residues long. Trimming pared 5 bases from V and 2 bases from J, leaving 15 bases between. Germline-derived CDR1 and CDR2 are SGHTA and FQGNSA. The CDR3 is CASSALPGWQETQYF. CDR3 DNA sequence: TGTGCCAGCAGCGCCCTCCCGGGCTGGCAAGAGACCCAGTACTTC.

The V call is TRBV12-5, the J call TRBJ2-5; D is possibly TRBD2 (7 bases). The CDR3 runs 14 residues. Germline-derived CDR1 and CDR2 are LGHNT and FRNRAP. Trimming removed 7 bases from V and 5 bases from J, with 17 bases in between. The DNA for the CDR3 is TGTGCTAGTGCCATGGGGGGGGCGGAGGAGACCCAGTACTTC. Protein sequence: CASAMGGAEETQYF.

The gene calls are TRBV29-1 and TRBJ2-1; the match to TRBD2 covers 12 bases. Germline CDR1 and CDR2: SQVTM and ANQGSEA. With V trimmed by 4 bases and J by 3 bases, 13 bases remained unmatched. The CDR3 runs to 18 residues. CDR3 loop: CSVAGLAGHDWDYNEQFF. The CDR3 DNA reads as TGCAGCGTTGCTGGACTAGCGGGACATGACTGGGACTACAATGAGCAGTTCTTC.

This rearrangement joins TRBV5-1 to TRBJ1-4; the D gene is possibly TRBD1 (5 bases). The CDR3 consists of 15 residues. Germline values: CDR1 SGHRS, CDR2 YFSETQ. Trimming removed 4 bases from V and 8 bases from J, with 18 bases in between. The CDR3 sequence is CASSAGPLENEKLFF. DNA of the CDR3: TGCGCCAGCAGCGCGGGACCATTGGAGAACGAAAAACTGTTTTTT. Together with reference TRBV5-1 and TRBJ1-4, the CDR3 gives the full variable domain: KAGVTQTPRYLIKTRGQQVTLSCSPISGHRSVSWYQQTPGQGLQFLFEYFSETQRNKGNFPGRFSGRQFSNSRSEMNVSTLELGDSALYLCASSAGPLENEKLFFGSGTQLSVL.

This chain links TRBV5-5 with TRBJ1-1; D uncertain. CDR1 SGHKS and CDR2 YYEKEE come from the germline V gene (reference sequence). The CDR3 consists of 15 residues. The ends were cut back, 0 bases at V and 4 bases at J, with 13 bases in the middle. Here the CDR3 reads CASSLASLGGTEAFF. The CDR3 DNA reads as TGTGCCAGCAGCTTGGCTTCGCTGGGAGGCACTGAAGCTTTCTTT.

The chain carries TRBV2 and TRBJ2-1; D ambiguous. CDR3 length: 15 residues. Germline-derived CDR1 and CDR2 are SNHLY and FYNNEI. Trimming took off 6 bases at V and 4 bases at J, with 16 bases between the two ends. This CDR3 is CASREQRGTYNEQFF. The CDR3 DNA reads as TGTGCCAGCAGGGAGCAAAGAGGCACTTACAATGAGCAGTTCTTC.

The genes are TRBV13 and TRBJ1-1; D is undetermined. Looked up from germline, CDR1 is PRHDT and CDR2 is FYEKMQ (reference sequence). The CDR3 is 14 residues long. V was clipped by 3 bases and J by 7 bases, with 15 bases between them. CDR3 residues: CASSFLSSGYEAFF. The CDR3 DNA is TGTGCCAGCAGCTTTCTGTCCAGCGGCTATGAAGCTTTCTTT.

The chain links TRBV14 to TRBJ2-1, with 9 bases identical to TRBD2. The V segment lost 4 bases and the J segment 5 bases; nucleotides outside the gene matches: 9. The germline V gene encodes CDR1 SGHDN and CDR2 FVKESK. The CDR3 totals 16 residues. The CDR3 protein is CASSRTVAGDDNEQFF. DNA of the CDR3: TGTGCCAGCAGCCGTACTGTAGCGGGAGACGACAATGAGCAGTTCTTC.

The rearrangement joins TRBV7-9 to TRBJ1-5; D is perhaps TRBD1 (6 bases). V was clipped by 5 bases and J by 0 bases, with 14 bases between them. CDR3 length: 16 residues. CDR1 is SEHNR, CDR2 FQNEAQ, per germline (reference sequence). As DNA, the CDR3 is TGTGCCAGCAGCCAGGGGCAGGTCAATAGCAATCAGCCCCAGCATTTT. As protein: CASSQGQVNSNQPQHF.

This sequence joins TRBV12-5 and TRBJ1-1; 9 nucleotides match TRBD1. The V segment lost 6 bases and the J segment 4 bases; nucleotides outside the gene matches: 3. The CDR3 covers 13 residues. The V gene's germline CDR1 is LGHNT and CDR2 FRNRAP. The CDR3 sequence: CASGDRGGTEAFF. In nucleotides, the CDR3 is TGTGCTAGTGGGGACAGGGGAGGCACTGAAGCTTTCTTT.

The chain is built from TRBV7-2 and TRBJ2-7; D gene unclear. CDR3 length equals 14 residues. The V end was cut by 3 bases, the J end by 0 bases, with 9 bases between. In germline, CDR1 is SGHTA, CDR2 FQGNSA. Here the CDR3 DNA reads TGTGCCAGCAGCTTCCGACCTCCCTCCTACGAGCAGTACTTC. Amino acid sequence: CASSFRPPSYEQYF.

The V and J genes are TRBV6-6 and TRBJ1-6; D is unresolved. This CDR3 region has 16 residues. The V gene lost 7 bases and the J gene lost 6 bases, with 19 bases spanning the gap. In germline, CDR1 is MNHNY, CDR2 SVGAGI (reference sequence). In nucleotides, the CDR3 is TGTGCCAGCATGGAGCTTGGCAGAAGTAGTAATTCACCCCTCCACTTT. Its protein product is CASMELGRSSNSPLHF.

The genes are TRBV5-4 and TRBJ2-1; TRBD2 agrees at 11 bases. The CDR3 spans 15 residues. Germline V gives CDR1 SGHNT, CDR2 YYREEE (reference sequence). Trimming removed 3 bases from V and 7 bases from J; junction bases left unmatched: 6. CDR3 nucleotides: TGTGCCAGCAGCTCGTTGCTAGCGGGAGGAAATGAGCAGTTCTTC. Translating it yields CASSSLLAGGNEQFF. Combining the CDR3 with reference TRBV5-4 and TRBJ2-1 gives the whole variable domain ETGVTQSPTHLIKTRGQQVTLRCSSQSGHNTVSWYQQALGQGPQFIFQYYREEENGRGNFPPRFSGLQFPNYSSELNVNALELDDSALYLCASSSLLAGGNEQFFGPGTRLTVL.

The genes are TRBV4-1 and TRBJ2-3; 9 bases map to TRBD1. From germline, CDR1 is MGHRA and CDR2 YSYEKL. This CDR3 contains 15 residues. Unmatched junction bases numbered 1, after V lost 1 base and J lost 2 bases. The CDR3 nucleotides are TGCGCCAGCAGCCAAGGACAGGGGGTCACAGATACGCAGTATTTT. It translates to CASSQGQGVTDTQYF.

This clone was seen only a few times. Written as DNA, the CDR3 is TGTGCCAGCAGCTTAGGACCAAACACCGGGGAGCTGTTTTTT. Its protein product is CASSLGPNTGELFF. The rearrangement uses TRBV5-6 and TRBJ2-2; D remains ambiguous. CDR1 SGHDT and CDR2 YYEEEE come from the germline V gene. Trimming removed 2 bases at V and 2 bases at J, with 7 bases between. CDR3 size: 14 residues.

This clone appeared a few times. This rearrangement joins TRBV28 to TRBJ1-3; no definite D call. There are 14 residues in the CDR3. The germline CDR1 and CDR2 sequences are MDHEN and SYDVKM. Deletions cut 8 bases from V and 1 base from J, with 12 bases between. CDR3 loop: CASQTTRSGNTIYF. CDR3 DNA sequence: TGTGCCAGCCAAACCACTCGGTCTGGAAACACCATATATTTT.

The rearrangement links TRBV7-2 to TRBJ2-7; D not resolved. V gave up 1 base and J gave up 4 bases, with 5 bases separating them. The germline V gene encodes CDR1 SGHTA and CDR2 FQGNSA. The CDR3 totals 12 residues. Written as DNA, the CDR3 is TGTGCCAGCAGCTTAGATGCTTACGAGCAGTACTTC. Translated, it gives CASSLDAYEQYF. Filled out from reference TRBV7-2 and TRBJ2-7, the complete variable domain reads GAGVSQSPSNKVTEKGKDVELRCDPISGHTALYWYRQSLGQGLEFLIYFQGNSAPDKSGLPSDRFSAERTGGSVSTLTIQRTQQEDSAVYLCASSLDAYEQYFGPGTRLTVT.

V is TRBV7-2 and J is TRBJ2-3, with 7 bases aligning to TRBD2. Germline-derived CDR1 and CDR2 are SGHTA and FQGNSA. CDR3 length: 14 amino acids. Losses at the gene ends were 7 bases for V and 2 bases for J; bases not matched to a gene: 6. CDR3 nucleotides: TGTGCCAGCACGGGGAGGGCCGTCACAGATACGCAGTATTTT. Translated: CASTGRAVTDTQYF. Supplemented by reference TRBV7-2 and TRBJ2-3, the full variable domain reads GAGVSQSPSNKVTEKGKDVELRCDPISGHTALYWYRQSLGQGLEFLIYFQGNSAPDKSGLPSDRFSAERTGGSVSTLTIQRTQQEDSAVYLCASTGRAVTDTQYFGPGTRLTVL.

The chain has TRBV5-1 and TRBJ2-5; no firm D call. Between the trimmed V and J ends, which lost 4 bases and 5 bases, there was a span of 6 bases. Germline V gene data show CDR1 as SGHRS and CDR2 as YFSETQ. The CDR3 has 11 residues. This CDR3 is CASSDLETQYF. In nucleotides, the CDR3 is TGCGCCAGCAGCGACCTGGAGACCCAGTACTTC.

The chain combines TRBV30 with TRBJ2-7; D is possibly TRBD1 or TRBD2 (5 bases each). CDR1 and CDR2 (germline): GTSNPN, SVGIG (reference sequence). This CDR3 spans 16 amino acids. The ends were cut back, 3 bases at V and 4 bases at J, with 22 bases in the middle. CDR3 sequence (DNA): TGTGCCTGGAGCCCTCGACGATGGGACGCGATATACGAGCAGTACTTC. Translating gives CAWSPRRWDAIYEQYF.

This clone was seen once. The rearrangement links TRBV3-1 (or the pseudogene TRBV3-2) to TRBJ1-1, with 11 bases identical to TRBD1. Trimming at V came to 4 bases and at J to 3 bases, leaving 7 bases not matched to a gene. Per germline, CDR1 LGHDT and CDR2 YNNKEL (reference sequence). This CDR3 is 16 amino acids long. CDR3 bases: TGTGCCAGCAGCCCAAGGACAGGGGGCGGGTACACTGAAGCTTTCTTT. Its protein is CASSPRTGGGYTEAFF.

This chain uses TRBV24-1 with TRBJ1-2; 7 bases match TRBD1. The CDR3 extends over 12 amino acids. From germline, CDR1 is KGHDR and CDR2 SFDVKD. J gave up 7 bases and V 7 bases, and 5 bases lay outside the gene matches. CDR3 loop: CATRDRHSGYTF. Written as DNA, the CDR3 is TGTGCCACCAGGGACAGGCATTCTGGCTACACCTTC.

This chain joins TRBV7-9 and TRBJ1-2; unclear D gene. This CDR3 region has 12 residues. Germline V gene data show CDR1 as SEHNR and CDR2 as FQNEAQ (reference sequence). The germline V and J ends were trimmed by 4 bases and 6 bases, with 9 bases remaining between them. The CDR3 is CASSSSAHGYTF. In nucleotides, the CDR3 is TGTGCCAGCAGCTCCAGTGCCCATGGCTACACCTTC.

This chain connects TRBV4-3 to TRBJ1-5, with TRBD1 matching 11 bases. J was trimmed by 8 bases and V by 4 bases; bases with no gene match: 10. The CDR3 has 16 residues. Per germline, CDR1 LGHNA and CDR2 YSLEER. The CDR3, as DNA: TGCGCCAGCAGCCCGGATGGGACAGGGGGTGGTGAGCCCCAGCATTTT. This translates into CASSPDGTGGGEPQHF.

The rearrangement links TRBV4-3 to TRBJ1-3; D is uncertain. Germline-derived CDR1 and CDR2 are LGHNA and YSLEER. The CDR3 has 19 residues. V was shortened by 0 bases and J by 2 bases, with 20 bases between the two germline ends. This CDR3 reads CASSQEWVGQFFPGNTIYF. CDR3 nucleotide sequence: TGCGCCAGCAGCCAAGAATGGGTTGGGCAGTTCTTCCCTGGAAACACCATATATTTT.